This section outlines one T cell receptor (beta chain) sequence together with its context. Its antigen remains unidentified. Other DNA sequences in the same sample also yield this CDR3. Documented treatment: oral pan-JAK inhibitor, 5-10 mg twice daily. In each case, RNA was isolated and then reverse transcribed into cDNA as the sequencing template. Data came from immunoSEQ multiplex PCR; TCRdb stores just in-frame clones and leaves some out. The sample has about 210,000 clones; 64% are singletons. The CDR3 has 12 residues. Germline CDR1 MNHNY, CDR2 SVGAGI (reference sequence). V lost 0 bases and J 4 bases, leaving 2 bases between the germline ends. This entry belongs to a study of CD8+ T cells in alopecia areata. The study's findings and limits: Scalp lesions, especially in alopecia totalis/universalis, had higher clonality than normal scalp. Treatment with tofacitinib significantly lowered scalp clonality and reduced expanded CD8+ clones among the top 100.

The sample here was CD4+ T cells sorted from blood, taken at week 4, from a patient treated with tofacitinib. The TCR sequence derives from a human donor with alopecia areata. This chain connects TRBV6-6 to TRBJ2-3; D is unclear. The CDR3 DNA reads as TGTGCCAGCAGTTACTCGTCAGATACGCAGTATTTT. Its protein is CASSYSSDTQYF.